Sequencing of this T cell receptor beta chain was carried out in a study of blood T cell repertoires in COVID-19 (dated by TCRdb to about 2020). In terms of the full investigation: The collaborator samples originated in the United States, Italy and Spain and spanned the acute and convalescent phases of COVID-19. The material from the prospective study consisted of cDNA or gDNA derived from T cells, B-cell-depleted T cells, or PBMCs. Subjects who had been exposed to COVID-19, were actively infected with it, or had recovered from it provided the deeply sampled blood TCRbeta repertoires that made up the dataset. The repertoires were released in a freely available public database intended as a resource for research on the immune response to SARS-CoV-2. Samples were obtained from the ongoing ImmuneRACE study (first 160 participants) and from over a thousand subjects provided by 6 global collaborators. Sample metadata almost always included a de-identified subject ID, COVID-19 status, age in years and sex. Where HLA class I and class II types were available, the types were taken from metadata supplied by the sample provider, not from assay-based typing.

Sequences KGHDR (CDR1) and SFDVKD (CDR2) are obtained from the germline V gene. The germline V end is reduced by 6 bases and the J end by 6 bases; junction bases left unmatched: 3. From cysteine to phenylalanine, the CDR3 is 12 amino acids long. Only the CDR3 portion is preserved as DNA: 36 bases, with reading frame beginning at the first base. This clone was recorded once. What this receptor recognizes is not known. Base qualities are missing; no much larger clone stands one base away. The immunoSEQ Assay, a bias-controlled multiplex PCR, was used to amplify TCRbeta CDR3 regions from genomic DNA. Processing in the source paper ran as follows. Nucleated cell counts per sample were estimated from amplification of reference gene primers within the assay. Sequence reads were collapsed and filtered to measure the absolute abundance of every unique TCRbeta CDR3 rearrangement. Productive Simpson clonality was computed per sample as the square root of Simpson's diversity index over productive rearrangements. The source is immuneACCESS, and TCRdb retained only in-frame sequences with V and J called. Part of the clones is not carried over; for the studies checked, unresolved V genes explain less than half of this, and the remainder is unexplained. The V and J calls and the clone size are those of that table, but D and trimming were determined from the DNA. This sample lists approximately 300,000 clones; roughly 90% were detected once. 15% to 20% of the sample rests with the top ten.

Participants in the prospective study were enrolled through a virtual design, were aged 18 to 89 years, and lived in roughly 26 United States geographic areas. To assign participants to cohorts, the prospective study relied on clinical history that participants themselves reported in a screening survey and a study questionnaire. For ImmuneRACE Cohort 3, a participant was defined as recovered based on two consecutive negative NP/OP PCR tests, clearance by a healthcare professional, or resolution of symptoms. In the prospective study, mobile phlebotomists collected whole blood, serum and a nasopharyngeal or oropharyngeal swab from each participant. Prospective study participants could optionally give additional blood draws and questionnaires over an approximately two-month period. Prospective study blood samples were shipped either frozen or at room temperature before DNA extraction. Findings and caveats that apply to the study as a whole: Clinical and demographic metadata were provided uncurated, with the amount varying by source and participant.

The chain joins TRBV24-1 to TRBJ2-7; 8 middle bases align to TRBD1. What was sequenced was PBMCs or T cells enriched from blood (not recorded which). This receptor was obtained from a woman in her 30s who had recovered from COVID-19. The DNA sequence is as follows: TGTGCCACCAGTAGGACAGGGCTCGAGCAGTACTTC. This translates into CATSRTGLEQYF.